This T cell receptor (beta chain) was found in a study of blood T cell repertoires in COVID-19. At the level of the study: Material from acute and convalescent COVID-19 was sourced from the United States, Italy and Spain. Sources were T cells, B-cell-depleted T cells, or PBMCs; the material itself was cDNA or gDNA.

Individuals aged about 18 to 95 years were recruited from roughly 23 US areas. Cohorts were based on clinical histories the participants reported. Germline loops: CDR1 ENHRY, CDR2 SYGVKD. Trimming removed 8 bases from V and 4 bases from J, with 21 bases in between. The CDR3 has 16 amino acids. Clones were sequenced by immunoSEQ multiplex PCR, and TCRdb holds only the in-frame ones, with some missing. This sample has 470,000 or so clones, with 87% found just once. Material for sequencing was PBMCs or T cells enriched from blood (not recorded which). This chain links TRBV10-3 with TRBJ1-3, with D tentatively TRBD1 (6 bases). This clonotype originated in a woman aged 18-29 years with acute COVID-19. CDR3 bases: TGTGCCATCTCACCCGGGACAAACGGGGCCGGAAACACCATATATTTT. Residues: CAISPGTNGAGNTIYF.